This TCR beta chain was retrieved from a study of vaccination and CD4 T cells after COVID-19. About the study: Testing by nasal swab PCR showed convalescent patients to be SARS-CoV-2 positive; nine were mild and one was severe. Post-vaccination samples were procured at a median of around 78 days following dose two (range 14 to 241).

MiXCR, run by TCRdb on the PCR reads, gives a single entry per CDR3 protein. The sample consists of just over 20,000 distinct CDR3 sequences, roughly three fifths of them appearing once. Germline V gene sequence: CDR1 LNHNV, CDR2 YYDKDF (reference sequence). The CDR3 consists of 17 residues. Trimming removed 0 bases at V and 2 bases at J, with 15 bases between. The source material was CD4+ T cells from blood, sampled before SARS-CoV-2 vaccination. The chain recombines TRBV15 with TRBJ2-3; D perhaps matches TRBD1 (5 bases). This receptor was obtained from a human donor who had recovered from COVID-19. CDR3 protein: CATSRDTGPLVTDTQYF. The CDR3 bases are TGTGCCACCAGCAGAGATACAGGTCCCTTGGTCACAGATACGCAGTATTTT.